These 23 T cell receptor beta chains were all obtained from the same sample, sequenced in a study of monozygotic twins with cystic fibrosis. Only in-frame clones appear in the TCRdb table, and some are missing; sequencing was by immunoSEQ multiplex PCR. The data show about 22,000 clones, around 87% seen once. The sequencing sample was made of blood. The receptors originated from a woman aged 25 to 39 with cystic fibrosis.

This clone has just one count. This sequence joins TRBV2 and TRBJ2-7; 7 bases map to TRBD1. Germline V CDR1 and CDR2: SNHLY, FYNNEI. The length of the CDR3 is 14 residues. V was clipped by 6 bases and J by 2 bases; unmatched bases: 7. CDR3 sequence (DNA): TGTGCCAGCAGCGCCCAGGGACAGCCCTACGAGCAGTACTTC. Translated, it gives CASSAQGQPYEQYF.

The chain has TRBV6-5 and TRBJ1-6; the D is unclear. Germline CDR1 MNHEY, CDR2 SVGAGI. The V end lost 6 bases, the J end lost 7 bases, and 13 bases lay between the germline ends. The CDR3 is made up of 14 amino acids. The CDR3 DNA reads as TGTGCCAGCAGCAAAGAGGGTAGGAATTCACCCCTCCACTTT. It yields the protein CASSKEGRNSPLHF.

The sample holds a few counts of this clone. V and J are TRBV2 and TRBJ1-6; D is unresolved. CDR3 length: 15 amino acids. The V gene lost 7 bases and the J gene lost 7 bases, with 17 bases spanning the gap. Germline-derived CDR1 and CDR2 are SNHLY and FYNNEI. The CDR3 sequence is CASKIGPVANSPLHF. CDR3 bases: TGTGCCAGCAAAATAGGGCCGGTGGCGAATTCACCCCTCCACTTT.

This chain links TRBV19 with TRBJ1-5, with D perhaps TRBD1 (6 bases). This CDR3 has 14 residues. V was shortened by 2 bases and J by 6 bases, with 11 bases between the two germline ends. Germline CDR1 and CDR2: LNHDA and SQIVND (reference sequence). The CDR3 sequence is CASSILEGGQPQHF. For the CDR3, the DNA is TGTGCCAGTAGTATACTAGAAGGGGGTCAGCCCCAGCATTTT. Using reference TRBV19 and TRBJ1-5 for the parts outside the CDR3, the full variable domain is DGGITQSPKYLFRKEGQNVTLSCEQNLNHDAMYWYRQDPGQGLRLIYYSQIVNDFQKGDIAEGYSVSREKKESFPLTVTSAQKNPTAFYLCASSILEGGQPQHFGDGTRLSIL.

CDR3 amino acids: CASGQGPNQPQHF. The CDR3 bases are TGCGCCAGCGGGCAGGGGCCCAATCAGCCCCAGCATTTT. This chain links TRBV10-2 with TRBJ1-5; D perhaps matches TRBD1 (6 bases). V gave up 8 bases and J gave up 3 bases, with 11 bases separating them. Germline V CDR1 and CDR2: WSHSY, SAAADI. The CDR3 is 13 residues long.

The chain is built from TRBV5-4 and TRBJ2-2, with 8 bases identical to TRBD2. The J segment lost 2 bases and the V segment lost 3 bases, leaving 3 bases of the junction unmatched. The CDR3 covers 15 residues. Germline values: CDR1 SGHNT, CDR2 YYREEE (reference sequence). The chain's CDR3 is CASSSGGANTGELFF. CDR3 bases: TGTGCCAGCAGCTCCGGGGGGGCTAACACCGGGGAGCTGTTTTTT.

The gene calls are TRBV29-1 and TRBJ1-2, with D tentatively TRBD1 (5 bases). Deletions cut 5 bases from V and 4 bases from J, with 17 bases between. This CDR3 spans 14 amino acids. The germline CDR1 and CDR2 sequences are SQVTM and ANQGSEA. The CDR3 DNA reads TGCAGCGTTCCCACCGCAGGGAGCCCCTATGGCTACACCTTC. It yields the protein CSVPTAGSPYGYTF.

V and J are TRBV2 and TRBJ2-3; 11 nucleotides match TRBD2. The trim removed 2 bases at V and 0 bases at J, leaving 7 bases unmatched. Germline assignment: CDR1 SNHLY and CDR2 FYNNEI. The CDR3 is 18 amino acids. CDR3 loop: CASSEYGLAGVSTDTQYF. The CDR3 DNA is TGTGCCAGCAGTGAATACGGACTAGCGGGTGTTAGCACAGATACGCAGTATTTT.

This clone was counted a single time. The V gene is TRBV19, the J gene TRBJ1-1; the match to TRBD1 covers 9 bases. With V trimmed by 5 bases and J by 6 bases, 7 bases remained unmatched. Germline values: CDR1 LNHDA, CDR2 SQIVND (reference sequence). This CDR3 has 14 amino acids. The CDR3 region has the DNA TGTGCCAGTAGTCTCCTCCGACAGGGGGCTGAAGCTTTCTTT. Encoded protein: CASSLLRQGAEAFF.

The gene calls are TRBV6-6 and TRBJ1-5, with D possibly TRBD1 on 5 matching bases. The CDR3 length is 14 residues. Germline CDR1 MNHNY, CDR2 SVGAGI (reference sequence). Deletions cut 0 bases from V and 7 bases from J, with 10 bases between. The CDR3 protein is CASSYSIWGQPQHF. CDR3 nucleotide sequence: TGTGCCAGCAGTTACTCGATTTGGGGCCAGCCCCAGCATTTT.

The chain has TRBV11-2 and TRBJ2-7, with D perhaps matching TRBD1 (9 bases). The CDR3 runs 16 residues. Germline assignment: CDR1 SGHAT and CDR2 FQNNGV. V was pared by 5 bases and J by 2 bases, with 19 bases between. The CDR3 nucleotides read TGTGCCAGCAGCCCGGGGGGGGACAGGGTCGCCTACGAGCAGTACTTC. It codes for CASSPGGDRVAYEQYF.

The chain has TRBV7-8 and TRBJ2-7; no clear D gene. This CDR3 region has 15 residues. V was trimmed by 1 base and J by 2 bases, leaving 12 bases between them. CDR1 and CDR2 (germline): SGHVS, FQNEAQ. The CDR3 protein is CASSLGNVWPYEQYF. CDR3 sequence (DNA): TGTGCCAGCAGCTTAGGGAACGTTTGGCCCTACGAGCAGTACTTC. The full variable domain, with the rest looked up from reference TRBV7-8 and TRBJ2-7, is GAGVSQSPRYKVAKRGQDVALRCDPISGHVSLFWYQQALGQGPEFLTYFQNEAQLDKSGLPSDRFFAERPEGSVSTLKIQRTQQEDSAVYLCASSLGNVWPYEQYFGPGTRLTVT.

The chain joins TRBV18 to TRBJ1-6, with 7 bases matching TRBD1. V was pared by 3 bases and J by 8 bases, with 4 bases of the junction left unmatched. CDR3 size: 14 residues. Germline loops: CDR1 KGHSH, CDR2 LQKENI. CDR3 coding DNA: TGTGCCAGCTCACCCGGGACAGCCCATTCACCCCTCCACTTT. Translating it yields CASSPGTAHSPLHF. Combining the CDR3 with reference TRBV18 and TRBJ1-6 gives the whole variable domain NAGVMQNPRHLVRRRGQEARLRCSPMKGHSHVYWYRQLPEEGLKFMVYLQKENIIDESGMPKERFSAEFPKEGPSILRIQQVVRGDSAAYFCASSPGTAHSPLHFGNGTRLTVT.

The CDR3 region is CASSRQIRGAGAEAFF. The CDR3, as DNA: TGTGCCAGCAGCCGACAAATCCGGGGGGCTGGGGCTGAAGCTTTCTTT. The chain recombines TRBV14 with TRBJ1-1; weak D call: TRBD1 (6 bases). Germline V gives CDR1 SGHDN, CDR2 FVKESK. V was trimmed by 4 bases and J by 6 bases, leaving 21 bases between them. CDR3 length: 16 amino acids.

The J gene is TRBJ1-5, the V gene TRBV7-9; D may be TRBD1 (5 bases). V dropped 8 bases and J dropped 2 bases, with 10 bases sitting between them. This CDR3 spans 13 amino acids. Germline V lookup: CDR1 SEHNR, CDR2 FQNEAQ (reference sequence). The CDR3: CASGRDGNQPQHF. CDR3 nucleotides: TGTGCCAGCGGCCGGGACGGCAATCAGCCCCAGCATTTT.

This clone occurred once. The chain uses TRBV30 and TRBJ1-2; D not resolved. Between the trimmed V and J ends, which lost 0 bases and 5 bases, there was a span of 4 bases. The germline CDR1 and CDR2 sequences are GTSNPN and SVGIG (reference sequence). This CDR3 contains 11 residues. The CDR3 region has the DNA TGTGCCTGGAGTGTCGGGTATGGCTACACCTTC. This gives the protein CAWSVGYGYTF.

This chain links TRBV7-9 with TRBJ2-2; D unresolved. Per germline, CDR1 SEHNR and CDR2 FQNEAQ (reference sequence). The CDR3 covers 14 residues. Trimming took off 1 base at V and 6 bases at J, with 9 bases between the two ends. CDR3 nucleotide sequence: TGTGCCAGCAGCTTAGACGGCACCCCCGGGGAGCTGTTTTTT. Protein sequence: CASSLDGTPGELFF.

This chain links TRBV7-6 with TRBJ1-6; maybe TRBD1 (6 bases). CDR1 SGHVS and CDR2 FNYEAQ come from the germline V gene. The CDR3 has 14 residues. V lost 0 bases and J lost 9, with 9 bases in between. CDR3: CASSLAGGASPLHF. CDR3 DNA sequence: TGTGCCAGCAGCTTAGCGGGGGGCGCTTCACCCCTCCACTTT.

This rearrangement joins TRBV30 to TRBJ2-1; 7 bases line up with TRBD2. The ends lost 2 bases at V and 3 bases at J; junction bases unmatched: 1. The germline V gene has CDR1 GTSNPN and CDR2 SVGIG (reference sequence). This CDR3 is 13 amino acids long. The CDR3 is CAWSRDYYNEQFF. For the CDR3, the DNA is TGTGCCTGGAGTAGGGACTACTACAATGAGCAGTTCTTC. The complete variable domain, with remaining parts taken from reference TRBV30 and TRBJ2-1, reads SQTIHQWPATLVQPVGSPLSLECTVEGTSNPNLYWYRQAAGRGLQLLFYSVGIGQISSEVPQNLSASRPQDRQFILSSKKLLLSDSGFYLCAWSRDYYNEQFFGPGTRLTVL.

This chain uses TRBV9 with TRBJ2-7; TRBD1 aligns across 10 bases. The CDR3 is made up of 16 amino acids. Germline CDR1 SGDLS, CDR2 YYNGEE. V lost 3 bases and J lost 7; bases outside the gene matches: 13. This CDR3 reads CASSANHRDRGSEQYF. In DNA, the CDR3 is TGTGCCAGCAGCGCCAACCATCGGGACAGGGGATCGGAGCAGTACTTC. The whole variable domain, filled in from reference TRBV9 and TRBJ2-7, reads DSGVTQTPKHLITATGQRVTLRCSPRSGDLSVYWYQQSLDQGLQFLIQYYNGEERAKGNILERFSAQQFPDLHSELNLSSLELGDSALYFCASSANHRDRGSEQYFGPGTRLTVT.

This chain uses TRBV6-1 with TRBJ1-5; maybe TRBD1 (6 bases). The V gene lost 3 bases and the J gene lost 0 bases, with 15 bases spanning the gap. Germline V gene data show CDR1 as MNHNS and CDR2 as SASEGT. The CDR3 spans 17 residues. The CDR3 is CASSDFSRGYSNQPQHF. The CDR3 DNA sequence: TGTGCCAGCAGTGATTTTTCCAGGGGATATAGCAATCAGCCCCAGCATTTT.

The chain recombines TRBV5-6 with TRBJ2-1; D gene uncertain. V was shortened by 4 bases and J by 7 bases, with 9 bases between the two germline ends. This CDR3 has 12 residues. Germline values: CDR1 SGHDT, CDR2 YYEEEE. CDR3 residues: CASSAGNNEQFF. The CDR3 DNA sequence: TGTGCCAGCAGCGCAGGTAATAATGAGCAGTTCTTC.

This clone is a singleton in its sample. This rearrangement joins TRBV29-1 to TRBJ2-3; D might be TRBD1 (6 bases). Germline values: CDR1 SQVTM, CDR2 ANQGSEA. The length of the CDR3 is 14 residues. Trimming removed 7 bases at V and 3 bases at J, with 17 bases between. CDR3 in amino acids: CSALAPQGTDTQYF. The CDR3 DNA follows: TGCAGCGCCCTAGCTCCTCAGGGGACAGATACGCAGTATTTT.